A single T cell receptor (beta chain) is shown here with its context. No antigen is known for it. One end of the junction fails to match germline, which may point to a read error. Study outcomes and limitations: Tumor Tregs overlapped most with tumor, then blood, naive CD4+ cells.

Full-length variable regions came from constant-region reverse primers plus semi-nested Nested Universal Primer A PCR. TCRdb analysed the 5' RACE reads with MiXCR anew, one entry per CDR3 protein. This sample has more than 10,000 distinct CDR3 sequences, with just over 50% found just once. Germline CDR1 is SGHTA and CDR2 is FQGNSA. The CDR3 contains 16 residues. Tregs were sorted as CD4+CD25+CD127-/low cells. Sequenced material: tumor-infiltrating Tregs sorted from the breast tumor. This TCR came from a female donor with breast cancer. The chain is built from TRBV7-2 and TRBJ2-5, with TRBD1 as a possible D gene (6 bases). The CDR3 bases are TGTTCCAGCAGCTTAGTCCTTGGGGGCACGGGGGAGACCCAGTACTTC. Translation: CSSSLVLGGTGETQYF.